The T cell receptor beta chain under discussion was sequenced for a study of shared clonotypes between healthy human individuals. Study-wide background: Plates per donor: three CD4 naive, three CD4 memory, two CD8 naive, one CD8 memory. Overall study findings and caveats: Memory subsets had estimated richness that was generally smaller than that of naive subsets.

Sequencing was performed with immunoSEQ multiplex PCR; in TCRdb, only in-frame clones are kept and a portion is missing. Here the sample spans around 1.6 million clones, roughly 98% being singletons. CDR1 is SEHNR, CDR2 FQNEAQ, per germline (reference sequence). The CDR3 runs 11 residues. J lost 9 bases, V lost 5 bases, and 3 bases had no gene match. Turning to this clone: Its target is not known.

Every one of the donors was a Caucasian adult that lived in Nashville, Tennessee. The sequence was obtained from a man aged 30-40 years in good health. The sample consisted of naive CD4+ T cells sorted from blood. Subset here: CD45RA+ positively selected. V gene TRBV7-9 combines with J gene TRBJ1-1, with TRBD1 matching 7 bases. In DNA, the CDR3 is TGTGCCAGCAGCCCGGGACAGAAAGCTTTCTTT. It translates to CASSPGQKAFF.